These 20 T cell receptor beta chains were all obtained from the same sample, sequenced in a study of T cells in localized non-small cell lung cancer. Clones were read by immunoSEQ multiplex PCR, and TCRdb kept only the in-frame ones, dropping some. The sample includes 30,000 to 35,000 clones, 75% to 95% seen only once; the top ten take around 11%. Sequencing used peripheral blood mononuclear cells, obtained before any cancer treatment. Receptors were obtained from a female donor aged 60 or older with stage II lung adenocarcinoma.

This clone was counted a single time. V and J are TRBV7-9 and TRBJ2-1, with 14 bases fitting TRBD2. Germline V gene lookup returns CDR1 SEHNR and CDR2 FQNEAQ (reference sequence). The CDR3 loop spans 18 amino acids. Trimming cost V 0 bases and J 7 bases; bases outside gene matches: 8. CDR3 coding DNA: TGTGCCAGCAGCTTAGCTCTCGGGACTAGCGGGGGAGGTAATGAGCAGTTCTTC. Its translation: CASSLALGTSGGGNEQFF.

This clone was seen a few times. The gene calls are TRBV27 and TRBJ2-7; tentative D call: TRBD2 (5 bases). The CDR3 totals 12 residues. Germline V gives CDR1 MNHEY, CDR2 SMNVEV (reference sequence). V shed 5 bases and J shed 5 bases, with 10 bases lying between them. CDR3 sequence (DNA): TGTGCCAGCAGTGATAGCGTAGACGAGCAGTACTTC. Translating gives CASSDSVDEQYF.

The genes are TRBV18 and TRBJ1-2; no definite D call. The length of the CDR3 is 15 residues. Trimming took off 5 bases at V and 7 bases at J, with 20 bases between the two ends. Germline V gives CDR1 KGHSH, CDR2 LQKENI. The CDR3 spells CASSTFGEGTLGYTF. CDR3 sequence (DNA): TGTGCCAGCTCAACCTTCGGGGAGGGCACCCTTGGCTACACCTTC.

The rearrangement joins TRBV9 to TRBJ2-7; D is perhaps TRBD2 (6 bases). V gave up 2 bases and J gave up 0 bases, with 15 bases separating them. The CDR3 extends over 16 amino acids. The germline V gene encodes CDR1 SGDLS and CDR2 YYNGEE. CDR3 residues: CASSVGDFSFSYEQYF. CDR3 DNA: TGTGCCAGCAGCGTTGGGGACTTCTCTTTCTCCTACGAGCAGTACTTC.

The V gene is TRBV18, the J gene TRBJ2-2, with TRBD2 as a possible D gene (6 bases). Deletions cut 3 bases from V and 0 bases from J, with 11 bases between. Germline CDR1 reads KGHSH; CDR2 reads LQKENI. This CDR3 is 16 amino acids long. CDR3 sequence reads: CASSPGRSTNTGELFF. CDR3 DNA sequence: TGTGCCAGCTCACCGGGGAGGAGCACGAACACCGGGGAGCTGTTTTTT.

The V gene is TRBV2, the J gene TRBJ2-7, with D perhaps given as TRBD1 or TRBD2 (5 bases each). V was cut by 6 bases and J by 7 bases, with 16 bases left in between. The CDR3 is made up of 13 amino acids. Germline V gene data show CDR1 as SNHLY and CDR2 as FYNNEI. The CDR3 is CASSGTAETEQYF. The CDR3 nucleotides read TGTGCCAGCAGCGGGACGGCGGAAACGGAGCAGTACTTC.

CDR3 sequence: CSVTTTDSSYEQYF. In DNA form, the CDR3 reads TGCAGCGTCACTACGACGGACTCCTCCTACGAGCAGTACTTC. The rearrangement links TRBV29-1 to TRBJ2-7, with D possibly being TRBD2 (5 bases). The CDR3 contains 14 residues. The germline V and J ends were trimmed by 6 bases and 0 bases, with 15 bases remaining between them. Per the germline V gene, CDR1 is SQVTM and CDR2 is ANQGSEA.

J is TRBJ1-4 and V is TRBV9; D remains ambiguous. The V end was cut by 0 bases, the J end by 10 bases, with 10 bases between. Germline lookup yields CDR1 SGDLS and CDR2 YYNGEE. There are 13 residues in the CDR3. The CDR3 region has the DNA TGTGCCAGCAGCGTAGGGGCAGGAGCAAAACTGTTTTTT. As protein: CASSVGAGAKLFF.

This clone was picked up a small number of times. This chain joins TRBV30 and TRBJ2-3; the match to TRBD2 covers 10 bases. Germline CDR1 GTSNPN, CDR2 SVGIG (reference sequence). With V trimmed by 2 bases and J by 5 bases, 13 bases remained unmatched. CDR3 length equals 17 residues. This chain's CDR3 is CAWSLASGSPGVDTQYF. The CDR3 DNA is TGTGCCTGGAGTCTGGCTAGCGGGAGCCCGGGGGTAGATACGCAGTATTTT.

The chain couples TRBV19 to TRBJ1-6; D gene unclear. With 7 bases removed from V and 5 bases from J, the gap between germline ends came to 12 bases. The CDR3 contains 14 residues. Germline V gene sequence: CDR1 LNHDA, CDR2 SQIVND (reference sequence). The CDR3 reads CASTREGNNSPLHF. The CDR3 nucleotides read TGTGCCAGTACCCGGGAAGGGAATAATTCACCCCTCCACTTT.

This sequence joins TRBV11-2 and TRBJ2-1; 11 bases fit TRBD1. The V segment lost 6 bases and the J segment 8 bases; nucleotides outside the gene matches: 6. This CDR3 has 14 amino acids. The germline V gene has CDR1 SGHAT and CDR2 FQNNGV. The CDR3 is CASSSGTGGYEQFF. DNA of the CDR3: TGTGCCAGCAGTTCCGGGACAGGGGGATATGAGCAGTTCTTC. The full variable domain, completed using reference TRBV11-2 and TRBJ2-1, is EAGVAQSPRYKIIEKRQSVAFWCNPISGHATLYWYQQILGQGPKLLIQFQNNGVVDDSQLPKDRFSAERLKGVDSTLKIQPAKLEDSAVYLCASSSGTGGYEQFFGPGTRLTVL.

The chain is built from TRBV5-1 and TRBJ1-1; D is possibly TRBD1 (5 bases). The length of the CDR3 is 15 residues. Germline CDR1 and CDR2: SGHRS and YFSETQ. V gave up 4 bases and J gave up 4 bases, with 17 bases separating them. The CDR3 protein is CASSGAGTVGTEAFF. The CDR3 DNA reads TGCGCCAGCAGCGGAGCAGGGACGGTTGGCACTGAAGCTTTCTTT.

The rearrangement joins TRBV19 to TRBJ2-1; either TRBD1 or TRBD2 may fit D (5 bases each). Trimming cost V 7 bases and J 9 bases, with 16 bases left between them. The CDR3 runs 13 residues. Germline loops: CDR1 LNHDA, CDR2 SQIVND (reference sequence). CDR3: CASTGTARSEQFF. CDR3 DNA sequence: TGTGCCAGTACCGGGACCGCTCGAAGTGAGCAGTTCTTC.

V is TRBV2 and J is TRBJ2-7; D remains unclear. V was clipped by 0 bases and J by 3 bases, with 12 bases between them. CDR3 length equals 15 residues. Germline CDR1 reads SNHLY; CDR2 reads FYNNEI. CDR3 region: CASSEASPRRYEQYF. The CDR3 bases are TGTGCCAGCAGTGAAGCAAGCCCCAGACGCTACGAGCAGTACTTC.

The J gene is TRBJ2-5, the V gene TRBV7-2, with D perhaps matching TRBD2 (5 bases). Trimming shortened V by 4 bases and J by 2 bases, and 14 bases separated the two germline ends. Per the germline V gene, CDR1 is SGHTA and CDR2 is FQGNSA. The CDR3 contains 15 residues. This CDR3 reads CASSSLPGSQETQYF. CDR3 in DNA: TGTGCCAGCAGCTCCCTCCCTGGGAGTCAAGAGACCCAGTACTTC.

The chain uses TRBV5-1 and TRBJ2-5; 7 bases are shared with TRBD1. V lost 5 bases, J lost 5 bases, and 9 bases stayed unmatched. Germline V gene sequence: CDR1 SGHRS, CDR2 YFSETQ. The CDR3 spans 14 residues. CDR3 sequence (DNA): TGCGCCAGCAGTCCTCGACAGGGCGGGGAGACCCAGTACTTC. Translated, it gives CASSPRQGGETQYF.

This clone was observed a handful of times. The V gene is TRBV5-5, the J gene TRBJ1-3; D gene uncertain. The CDR3 contains 16 residues. The germline CDR1 and CDR2 sequences are SGHKS and YYEKEE (reference sequence). V was shortened by 2 bases and J by 0 bases, with 12 bases between the two germline ends. CDR3 region: CASSFGPETSGNTIYF. The CDR3 nucleotides are TGTGCCAGCAGCTTCGGTCCGGAGACCTCTGGAAACACCATATATTTT. Supplemented by reference TRBV5-5 and TRBJ1-3, the full variable domain reads DAGVTQSPTHLIKTRGQQVTLRCSPISGHKSVSWYQQVLGQGPQFIFQYYEKEERGRGNFPDRFSARQFPNYSSELNVNALLLGDSALYLCASSFGPETSGNTIYFGEGSWLTVV.

This chain connects TRBV5-6 to TRBJ1-1; 11 nucleotides agree with TRBD1. The J segment lost 5 bases and the V segment lost 9 bases, leaving 15 bases of the junction unmatched. The CDR3 sequence is 16 residues long. Per germline, CDR1 SGHDT and CDR2 YYEEEE. The CDR3 sequence: CATTVRTGGVYTEAFF. The DNA of the CDR3 is TGTGCCACCACGGTACGGACAGGGGGCGTTTATACTGAAGCTTTCTTT.

Only a few counts were recorded for this clone. The genes are TRBV7-6 and TRBJ1-6; tentative D call: TRBD1 (6 bases). V lost 5 bases, J lost 7 bases, and 18 bases lay in between. The CDR3 extends over 16 amino acids. CDR1 and CDR2 from the germline V gene are SGHVS and FNYEAQ. CDR3 sequence: CASSPETPGTNSPLHF. As DNA, the CDR3 is TGTGCCAGCAGCCCCGAAACGCCAGGGACAAATTCACCCCTCCACTTT.

This chain uses TRBV6-5 with TRBJ2-1; D remains unclear. The CDR3 loop spans 16 amino acids. Germline CDR1 MNHEY, CDR2 SVGAGI. Between the trimmed V and J ends, which lost 0 bases and 0 bases, there was a span of 9 bases. CDR3 DNA: TGTGCCAGCAGTTACTCGCCCAGTCCCTCCTACAATGAGCAGTTCTTC. This codes for CASSYSPSPSYNEQFF.